Here is one T cell receptor (beta chain) with its context. The antigen is not known. TCRdb itself ran the reads through MiXCR, one entry per CDR3 protein. The sample gives around 550,000 distinct CDR3 sequences, more than 20% of which show up once; 13% is in the top ten. The sample is drawn from a study of T cell repertoires in cytomegalovirus infection. Across the study: An indication of both CMV infection and matching HLA type came from public TCR beta signatures.

The CDR3 totals 16 residues. After removal of 4 bases from V and 1 base from J, the junction contained 9 bases not matched to a gene. The germline V gene has CDR1 MGHRA and CDR2 YSYEKL. The study, taken as a whole, reports: Carriers of CMV plus the relevant HLA were identified by cumulative public TCR beta family frequency. There were HLA-C-restricted CMV-specific TCR beta clonotypes dominating the ex vivo response.

The TCR was taken from a human donor in good health (CMV status not recorded). Some clones in this sample may be carry-over from other donors' samples. Sequencing was performed on PBMCs. The chain has TRBV4-1 and TRBJ2-5, with 7 bases identical to TRBD2. CDR3: CASSLRAGATQETQYF. CDR3 nucleotide sequence: TGCGCCAGCAGCCTAAGGGCGGGAGCCACCCAAGAGACCCAGTACTTC.